This T cell receptor beta chain was captured in a study of blood T cell repertoires in COVID-19. This CDR3 has 15 amino acids. Germline V gene data show CDR1 as MNHNS and CDR2 as SASEGT. The V and J ends lost 3 bases and 0 bases respectively, with 8 bases between them. Some clones are missing from TCRdb's copy, which holds only in-frame ones; the method was immunoSEQ multiplex PCR. Here the sample spans approximately 120,000 clones, approximately 74% being singletons. The sample taken for sequencing was peripheral blood. The source is a man in his fifties or sixties with acute or convalescent COVID-19. This sequence joins TRBV6-1 and TRBJ1-4; D gene unclear. The CDR3, as DNA: TGTGCCAGCAGTGATATCGGAGCAACTAATGAAAAACTGTTTTTT. Residues: CASSDIGATNEKLFF.